This T cell receptor beta chain was sequenced in a study of blood T cell repertoires in COVID-19 (dated by TCRdb to 2020 to 2022). At the level of the whole study: Collaborator samples came from the United States, Italy and Spain and covered acute and convalescent phases of COVID-19. The prospective study material was composed of cDNA or gDNA derived from T cells, B-cell-depleted T cells, or PBMCs. Subjects who had been exposed to COVID-19, were actively infected with it, or had recovered from it provided the deeply sampled blood TCRbeta repertoires that made up the dataset. The repertoires were released in a freely available public database intended as a resource for research on the immune response to SARS-CoV-2. The samples were drawn from two sources: the first 160 participants of the ongoing ImmuneRACE study, and 1,254 subjects contributed by 6 global collaborators. Nearly every sample came with metadata listing a de-identified subject ID, COVID-19 status, age in years and sex. Where available, HLA class I and class II types were obtained from metadata supplied by the sample provider rather than from assay-based typing. Study-wide findings and limitations: Clinical and demographic metadata were provided uncurated, with the amount varying by source and participant.

Collaborating institutions collected whole blood in K2EDTA tubes following their own protocols. For TCRbeta analysis, collaborators shipped samples in one of three forms: frozen whole blood, isolated PBMCs, or DNA extracted from either of those sample types. The immunoSEQ Assay, a bias-controlled multiplex PCR, was used to amplify TCRbeta CDR3 regions from genomic DNA. In the authors' own workflow: Within the assay, amplification of reference gene primers was used to estimate how many nucleated cells each sample contained. Sequence reads were collapsed and filtered to measure the absolute abundance of every unique TCRbeta CDR3 rearrangement. Productive Simpson clonality was computed per sample as the square root of Simpson's diversity index over productive rearrangements. Here the immuneACCESS table is served through TCRdb, limited to in-frame sequences with V and J called. Missing clones are a known gap in these copies; in checked studies unresolved V genes cover under half, and the rest lacks a known reason. V, J and clone size are those of that table, while D and trimming were read from the DNA. The sample has 120,000 or so clones on record, around 81% of them singletons. The ten largest clones capture 10% to 15% of the sample.

Concerning this clone: Its antigen is unknown. Base qualities are not recorded, but no much larger clone differs from it by a single base.

CDR1 MNHEY and CDR2 SVGAGI were looked up in the germline V gene. From cysteine to phenylalanine, the CDR3 is 15 amino acids long. The DNA shown is the 45-base CDR3, in frame from base 1. Trimming removed 3 bases from V and 6 bases from J; the gene matches leave 7 bases unexplained. The chain links TRBV6-5 with TRBJ2-1, with 8 bases in between that match TRBD1. The sample consisted of peripheral blood. The receptor's source is a man in his sixties with acute or convalescent COVID-19. The nucleotide sequence reads as follows: TGTGCCAGCAGTTATTCAGGGGGCCGGATCAATGAGCAGTTCTTC. It translates as CASSYSGGRINEQFF.